This TCR beta chain was recorded in a study of radiotherapy plus CTLA-4 blockade in lung cancer. Profiled with immunoSEQ multiplex PCR; TCRdb holds only in-frame clones, not every one. The sample lists 35,000 or so clones, roughly 85% occurring once. The CDR3 has 15 amino acids. V lost 5 bases and J lost 6, with 20 bases in between. Germline loops: CDR1 SGHVS, CDR2 FNYEAQ. The chain is built from TRBV7-6 and TRBJ2-7, with D possibly TRBD1 on 5 matching bases. Source: peripheral blood, taken from a patient treated with radiotherapy plus ipilimumab. The receptor comes from a human donor with non-small cell lung cancer who had stable disease on radiotherapy plus ipilimumab. The DNA for the CDR3 is TGTGCCAGCAGCCCCGAAGCAGGGCCCCAGGGCGAGCAGTACTTC. Protein sequence: CASSPEAGPQGEQYF.